This T cell receptor beta chain was retrieved from a study of T-cell reconstitution after alpha-beta-depleted transplantation in children. Findings of the study overall: High day-60 TCRbeta diversity in some patients came from surviving recipient T cells and thymic progenitors. T-cell counts and diversity were attributed mostly to newly produced T cells one year after transplant. Several hundred rapidly expanded clones from non-depleted graft cells reportedly supplied alpha-beta T cells about two months post-transplant.

Preparation of the TCRbeta library was carried out with unique molecular identifiers. TCRdb reanalysed the PCR reads using MiXCR and keeps one entry per CDR3 protein. Among over 200,000 distinct CDR3 sequences listed, approximately 10% were seen once. This clonotype was picked up a small number of times. Its antigen is currently unknown. Germline CDR1 reads SQVTM; CDR2 reads ANQGSEA. CDR3 length equals 12 residues. V lost 2 bases to trimming and J lost 4 bases, with 8 bases between them. The V and J genes are TRBV29-1 and TRBJ1-2; D is uncertain. The sample in question was PBMCs, obtained before TCRalphabeta/CD19-depleted stem cell transplant. The clonotype comes from a child under two years old with acute myeloid leukemia, due to receive a stem cell transplant. This chain's CDR3 is CSVERPLYGYTF. In nucleotides, the CDR3 is TGCAGCGTTGAAAGACCGCTCTATGGCTACACCTTC.